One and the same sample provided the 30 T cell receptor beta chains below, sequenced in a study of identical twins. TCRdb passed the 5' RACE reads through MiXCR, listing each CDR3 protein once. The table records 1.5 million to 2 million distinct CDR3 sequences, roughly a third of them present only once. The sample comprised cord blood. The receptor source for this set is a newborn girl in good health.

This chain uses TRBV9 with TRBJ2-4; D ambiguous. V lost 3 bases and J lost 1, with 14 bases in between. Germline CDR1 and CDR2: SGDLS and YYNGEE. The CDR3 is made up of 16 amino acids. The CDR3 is CASSASLDSAKNIQYF. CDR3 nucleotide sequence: TGTGCCAGCAGCGCCTCCCTAGATTCGGCCAAAAACATTCAGTACTTC.

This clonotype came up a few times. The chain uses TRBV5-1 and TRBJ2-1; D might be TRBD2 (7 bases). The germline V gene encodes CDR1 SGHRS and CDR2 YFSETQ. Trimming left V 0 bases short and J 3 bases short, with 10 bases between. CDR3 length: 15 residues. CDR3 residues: CASSLEGGDYNEQFF. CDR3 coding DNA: TGCGCCAGCAGCTTGGAAGGGGGGGACTACAATGAGCAGTTCTTC. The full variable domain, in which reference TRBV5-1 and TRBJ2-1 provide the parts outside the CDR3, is KAGVTQTPRYLIKTRGQQVTLSCSPISGHRSVSWYQQTPGQGLQFLFEYFSETQRNKGNFPGRFSGRQFSNSRSEMNVSTLELGDSALYLCASSLEGGDYNEQFFGPGTRLTVL.

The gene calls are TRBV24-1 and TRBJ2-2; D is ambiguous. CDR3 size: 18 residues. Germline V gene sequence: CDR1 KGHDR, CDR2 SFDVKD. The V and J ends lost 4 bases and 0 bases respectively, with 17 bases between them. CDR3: CATSEVWRGVANTGELFF. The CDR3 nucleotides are TGTGCCACCAGTGAGGTTTGGCGCGGAGTCGCGAACACCGGGGAGCTGTTTTTT.

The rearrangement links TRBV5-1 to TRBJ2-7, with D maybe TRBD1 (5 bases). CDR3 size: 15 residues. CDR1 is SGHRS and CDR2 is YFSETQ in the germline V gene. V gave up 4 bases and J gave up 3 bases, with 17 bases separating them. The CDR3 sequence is CASSPARQLNYEQYF. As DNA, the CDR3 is TGCGCCAGCAGCCCGGCAAGACAGCTCAACTACGAGCAGTACTTC.

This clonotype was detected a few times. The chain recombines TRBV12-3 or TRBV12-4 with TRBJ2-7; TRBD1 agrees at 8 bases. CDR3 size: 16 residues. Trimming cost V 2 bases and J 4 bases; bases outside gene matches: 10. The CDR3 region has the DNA TGTGCCAGCAGTTTAAGGCAGGGGGCTTCTTATTACGAGCAGTACTTC. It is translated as CASSLRQGASYYEQYF.

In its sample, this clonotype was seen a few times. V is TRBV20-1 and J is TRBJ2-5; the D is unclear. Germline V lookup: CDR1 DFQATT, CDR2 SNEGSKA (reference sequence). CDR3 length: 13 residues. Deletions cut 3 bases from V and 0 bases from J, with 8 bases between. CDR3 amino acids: CSARPSYQETQYF. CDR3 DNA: TGCAGTGCTAGGCCCTCGTACCAAGAGACCCAGTACTTC.

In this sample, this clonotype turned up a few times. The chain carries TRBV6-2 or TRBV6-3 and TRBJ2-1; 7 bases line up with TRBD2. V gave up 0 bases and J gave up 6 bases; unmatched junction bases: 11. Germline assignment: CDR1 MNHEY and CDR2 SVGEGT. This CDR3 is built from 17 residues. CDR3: CASSYSYLRLAGNEQFF. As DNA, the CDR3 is TGTGCCAGCAGTTACTCGTATCTCAGACTAGCAGGCAATGAGCAGTTCTTC.

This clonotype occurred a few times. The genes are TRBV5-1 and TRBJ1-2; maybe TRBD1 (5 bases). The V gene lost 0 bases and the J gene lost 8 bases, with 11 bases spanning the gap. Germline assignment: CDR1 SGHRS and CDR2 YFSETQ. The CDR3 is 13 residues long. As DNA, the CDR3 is TGCGCCAGCAGCTTGGACGGGGGAGACGGCTACACCTTC. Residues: CASSLDGGDGYTF. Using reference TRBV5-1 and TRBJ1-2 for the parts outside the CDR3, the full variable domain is KAGVTQTPRYLIKTRGQQVTLSCSPISGHRSVSWYQQTPGQGLQFLFEYFSETQRNKGNFPGRFSGRQFSNSRSEMNVSTLELGDSALYLCASSLDGGDGYTFGSGTRLTVV.

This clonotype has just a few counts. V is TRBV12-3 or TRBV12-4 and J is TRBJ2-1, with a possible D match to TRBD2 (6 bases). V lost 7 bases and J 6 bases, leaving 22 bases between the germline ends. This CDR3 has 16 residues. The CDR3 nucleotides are TGTGCCAGCACCATTAGAGGAGGGATGGCGGGCAATGAGCAGTTCTTC. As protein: CASTIRGGMAGNEQFF.

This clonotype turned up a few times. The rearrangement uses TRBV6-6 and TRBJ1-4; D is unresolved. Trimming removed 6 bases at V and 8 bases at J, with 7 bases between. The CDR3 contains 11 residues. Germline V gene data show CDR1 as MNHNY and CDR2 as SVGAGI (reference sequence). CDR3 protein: CASRLMEKLFF. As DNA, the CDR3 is TGTGCCAGCAGGCTTATGGAAAAACTGTTTTTT.

The CDR3 nucleotides read TGCAGTGCTAAGGGACAGGGGAGAGACGAGCAGTACTTC. It yields the protein CSAKGQGRDEQYF. The chain employs TRBV20-1 and TRBJ2-7; 10 bases fit TRBD1. The CDR3 totals 13 residues. CDR1 is DFQATT and CDR2 is SNEGSKA in the germline V gene (reference sequence). J lost 5 bases, V lost 4 bases, and 5 bases had no gene match.

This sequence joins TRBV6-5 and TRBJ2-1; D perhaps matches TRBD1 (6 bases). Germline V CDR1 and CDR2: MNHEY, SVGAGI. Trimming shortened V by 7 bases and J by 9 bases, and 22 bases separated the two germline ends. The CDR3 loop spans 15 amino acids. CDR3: CASTPMVQGEGEQFF. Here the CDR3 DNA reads TGTGCCAGCACACCAATGGTACAGGGTGAGGGTGAGCAGTTCTTC.

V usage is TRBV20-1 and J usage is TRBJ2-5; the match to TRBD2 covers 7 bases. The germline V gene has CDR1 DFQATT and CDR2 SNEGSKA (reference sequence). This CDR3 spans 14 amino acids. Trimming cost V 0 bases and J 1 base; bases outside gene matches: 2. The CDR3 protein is CSARDPGGQETQYF. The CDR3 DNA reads TGCAGTGCTAGAGATCCGGGGGGCCAAGAGACCCAGTACTTC.

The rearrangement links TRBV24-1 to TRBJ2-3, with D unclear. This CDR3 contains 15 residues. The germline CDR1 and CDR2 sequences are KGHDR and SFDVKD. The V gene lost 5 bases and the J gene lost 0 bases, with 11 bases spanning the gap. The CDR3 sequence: CATSAPYSSTDTQYF. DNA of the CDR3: TGTGCCACCAGTGCCCCCTATTCTAGCACAGATACGCAGTATTTT.

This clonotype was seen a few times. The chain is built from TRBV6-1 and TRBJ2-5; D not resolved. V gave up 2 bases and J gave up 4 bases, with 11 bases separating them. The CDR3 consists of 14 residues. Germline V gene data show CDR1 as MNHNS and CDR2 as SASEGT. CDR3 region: CASSEFLTPETQYF. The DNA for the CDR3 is TGTGCCAGCAGTGAATTTCTGACTCCAGAGACCCAGTACTTC.

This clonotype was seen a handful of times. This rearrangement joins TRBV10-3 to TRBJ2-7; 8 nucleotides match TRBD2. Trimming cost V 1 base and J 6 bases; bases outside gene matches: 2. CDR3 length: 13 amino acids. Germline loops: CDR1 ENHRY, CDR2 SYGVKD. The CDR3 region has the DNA TGTGCCATCAGTGAGTTCCTAGCGGGCGAGCAGTACTTC. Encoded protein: CAISEFLAGEQYF.

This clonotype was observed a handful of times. CDR3 amino acids: CSARDNRGMIATQHF. CDR3 sequence (DNA): TGCAGTGCTAGAGATAACAGGGGCATGATAGCGACCCAGCATTTT. The genes are TRBV20-1 and TRBJ1-5; 7 bases fit TRBD1. Trimming took 0 bases from V and 11 from J; bases not matched to a gene: 13. Germline V gene data show CDR1 as DFQATT and CDR2 as SNEGSKA (reference sequence). The CDR3 covers 15 residues.

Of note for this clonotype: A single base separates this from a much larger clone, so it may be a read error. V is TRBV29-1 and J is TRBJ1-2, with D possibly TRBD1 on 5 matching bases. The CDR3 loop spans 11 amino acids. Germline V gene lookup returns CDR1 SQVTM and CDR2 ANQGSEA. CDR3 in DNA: TGCGGCGGATCCGGGACTTACGGCTACACCTTC. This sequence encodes CGGSGTYGYTF.

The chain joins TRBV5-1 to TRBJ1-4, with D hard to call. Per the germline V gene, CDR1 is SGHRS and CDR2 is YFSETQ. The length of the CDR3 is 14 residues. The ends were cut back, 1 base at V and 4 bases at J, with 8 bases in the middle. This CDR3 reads CASSLPTSNEKLFF. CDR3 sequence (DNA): TGCGCCAGCAGCTTGCCAACGAGTAATGAAAAACTGTTTTTT.

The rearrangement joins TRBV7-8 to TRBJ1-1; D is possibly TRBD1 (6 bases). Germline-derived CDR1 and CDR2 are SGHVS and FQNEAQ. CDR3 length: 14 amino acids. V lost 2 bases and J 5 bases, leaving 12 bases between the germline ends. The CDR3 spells CASSLSRGWTEAFF. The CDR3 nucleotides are TGTGCCAGCAGCTTATCCAGGGGATGGACTGAAGCTTTCTTT.

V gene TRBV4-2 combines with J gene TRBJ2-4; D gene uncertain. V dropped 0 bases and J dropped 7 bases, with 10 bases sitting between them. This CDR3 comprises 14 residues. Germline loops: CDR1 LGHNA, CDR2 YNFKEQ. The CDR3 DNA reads TGTGCCAGCAGCCAAGATATGCCCGGGAACATTCAGTACTTC. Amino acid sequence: CASSQDMPGNIQYF.

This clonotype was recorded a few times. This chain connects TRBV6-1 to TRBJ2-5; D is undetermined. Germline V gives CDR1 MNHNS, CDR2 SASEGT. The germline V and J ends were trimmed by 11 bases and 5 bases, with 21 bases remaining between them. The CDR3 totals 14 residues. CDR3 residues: CAEQTPGRWETQYF. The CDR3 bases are TGTGCCGAGCAAACACCCGGCAGGTGGGAGACCCAGTACTTC.

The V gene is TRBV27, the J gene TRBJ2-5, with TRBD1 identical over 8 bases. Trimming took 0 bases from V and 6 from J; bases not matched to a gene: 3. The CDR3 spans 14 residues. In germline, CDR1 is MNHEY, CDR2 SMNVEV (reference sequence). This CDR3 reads CASSLSDRVKTQYF. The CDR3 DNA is TGTGCCAGCAGTTTATCGGACAGGGTGAAGACCCAGTACTTC.

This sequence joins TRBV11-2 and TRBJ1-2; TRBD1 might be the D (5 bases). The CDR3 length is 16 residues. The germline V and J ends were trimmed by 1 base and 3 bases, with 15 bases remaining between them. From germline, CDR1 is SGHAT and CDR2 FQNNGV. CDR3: CASSLGRDGPDYGYTF. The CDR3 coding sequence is TGTGCCAGCAGCTTAGGACGGGACGGGCCTGACTATGGCTACACCTTC.

The CDR3 spells CASSLGKGRSYEQYF. In nucleotides, the CDR3 is TGTGCCAGCAGTTTAGGGAAGGGTCGATCCTACGAGCAGTACTTC. The V gene is TRBV28, the J gene TRBJ2-7; no reliable D call. There are 15 residues in the CDR3. With 2 bases removed from V and 1 base from J, the gap between germline ends came to 12 bases. Looked up from germline, CDR1 is MDHEN and CDR2 is SYDVKM.

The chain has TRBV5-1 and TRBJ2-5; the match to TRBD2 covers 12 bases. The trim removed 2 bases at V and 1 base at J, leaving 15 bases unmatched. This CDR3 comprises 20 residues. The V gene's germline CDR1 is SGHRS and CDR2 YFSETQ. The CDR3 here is CASSFLAGGTPGGPQETQYF. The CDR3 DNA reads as TGCGCCAGCAGCTTCCTAGCGGGGGGGACTCCGGGCGGTCCCCAAGAGACCCAGTACTTC.

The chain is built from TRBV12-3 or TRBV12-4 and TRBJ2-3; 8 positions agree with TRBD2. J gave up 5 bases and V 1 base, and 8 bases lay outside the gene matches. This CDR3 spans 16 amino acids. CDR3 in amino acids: CASSLVLGLAGDTQYF. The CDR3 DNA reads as TGTGCCAGCAGTTTAGTTCTCGGGCTAGCGGGAGATACGCAGTATTTT.

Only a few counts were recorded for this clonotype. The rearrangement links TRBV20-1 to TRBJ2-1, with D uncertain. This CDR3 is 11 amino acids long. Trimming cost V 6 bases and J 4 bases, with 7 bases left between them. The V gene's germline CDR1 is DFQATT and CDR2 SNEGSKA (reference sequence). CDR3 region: CSAVKYNEQFF. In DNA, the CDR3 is TGCAGTGCCGTGAAATACAATGAGCAGTTCTTC.

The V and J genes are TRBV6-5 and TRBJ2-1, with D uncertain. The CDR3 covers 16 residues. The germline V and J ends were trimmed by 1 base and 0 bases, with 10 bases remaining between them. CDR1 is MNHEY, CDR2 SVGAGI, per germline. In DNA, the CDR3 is TGTGCCAGCAGTTACTTCGGGCTCGTCTCCTACAATGAGCAGTTCTTC. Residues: CASSYFGLVSYNEQFF.

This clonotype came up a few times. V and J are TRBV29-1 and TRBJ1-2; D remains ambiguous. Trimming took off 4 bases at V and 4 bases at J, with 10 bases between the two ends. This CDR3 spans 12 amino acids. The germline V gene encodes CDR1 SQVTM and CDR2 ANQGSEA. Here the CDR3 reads CSVGGWSYGYTF. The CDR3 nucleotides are TGCAGCGTTGGCGGTTGGAGCTATGGCTACACCTTC.